The sequence of this T cell receptor (beta chain) was determined in a study of beta chain features in type 1 diabetes. Study at large: Across every sample, about 100 million sorted cells were examined in total.

Germline CDR1 is SGDLS and CDR2 is YYNGEE. CDR3 length: 15 residues. V was shortened by 4 bases and J by 0 bases, with 13 bases between the two germline ends. CD4+ cells of the naive, central memory, regulatory and stem cell-like memory types were sorted via CD45RO/CCR7/CD25/CD127/CD95/CD27. Investigators reverse transcribed all isolated RNA, so they sequenced expressed TCRB transcripts. Sequenced by immunoSEQ multiplex PCR; TCRdb stores in-frame clones only, minus some. The sample carries 160,000 or so clones, approximately 10% recorded once. This clone was detected a few times. As yet, its antigen is unknown. Study results and limitations: It was not settled here whether HLA type affects TCRB rearrangement. Type 1 diabetes patients had moderately but significantly shorter TCRB CDR3s in all four CD4+ subsets. When cDNA is sequenced, cells with high TCR expression could be over-represented.

Sequencing was carried out using central memory CD4+ T cells from blood. The TCR comes from a young woman with type 1 diabetes. This chain uses TRBV9 with TRBJ1-1; D unclear. The CDR3 sequence is CASSPHRSMNTEAFF. For the CDR3, the DNA is TGTGCCAGCAGCCCCCACAGAAGCATGAACACTGAAGCTTTCTTT.